This T cell receptor beta chain was captured by sequencing in a study of early T cells in non-severe SARS-CoV-2 infection. As for the study in general: Sequencing targeted bulk RNA from unsorted whole blood, leaving chains unpaired. Study-wide results and limits: Comparison of clonotypes with VDJdb favored anti-spike CD8 responses while missing private and CD4 specificities.

Tagging with unique molecular identifiers was applied to individual cDNA molecules. TCRdb reprocessed the 5' RACE reads with MiXCR, giving one entry per CDR3 protein. The repertoire holds around 50,000 distinct CDR3 sequences, around 12% seen once, with less than 4.5% in the top ten. This CDR3 contains 17 residues. Trimming stripped 1 base from V and 3 bases from J, with 18 bases between. Germline CDR1 reads MGHRA; CDR2 reads YSYEKL. Turning to this clonotype: Its antigen is undetermined.

The TCR comes from an adult who was a healthcare worker with PCR-confirmed SARS-CoV-2 infection or an uninfected control (not recorded which). The V call is TRBV4-1, the J call TRBJ1-1; D perhaps matches TRBD1 (6 bases). Sequenced material: whole blood. CDR3 bases: TGCGCCAGCAGCCAAGGGGTGCAGGGGAGACGGGACACTGAAGCTTTCTTT. It codes for CASSQGVQGRRDTEAFF.